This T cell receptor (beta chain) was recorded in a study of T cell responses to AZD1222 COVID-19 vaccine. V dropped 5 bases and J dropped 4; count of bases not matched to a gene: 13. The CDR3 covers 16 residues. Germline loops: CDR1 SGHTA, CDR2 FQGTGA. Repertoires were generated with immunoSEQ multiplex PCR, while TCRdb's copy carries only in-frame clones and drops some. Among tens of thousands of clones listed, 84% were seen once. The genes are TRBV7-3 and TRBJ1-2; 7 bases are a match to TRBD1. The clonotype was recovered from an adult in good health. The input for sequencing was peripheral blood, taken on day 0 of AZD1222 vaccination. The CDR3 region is CASSPEEGADGYGYTF. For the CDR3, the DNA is TGTGCCAGCAGCCCTGAGGAGGGGGCGGACGGCTATGGCTACACCTTC.